This TCR beta chain was recovered during a study of lymphopenia after photon versus proton radiotherapy. Broader study findings: Under photons, naive T cells and diversity fell while effector/memory populations rose. Larger post-nadir TCR diversity loss correlated inversely with survival in deceased patients. Survival link was tested only in deceased patients; proton benefit remains a possibility. Oligoclonal CD8+ Temra expansion after nadir drove photon patients' diversity drop.

The CDR3 totals 14 residues. Trimming took off 8 bases at V and 4 bases at J, with 14 bases between the two ends. The germline V gene encodes CDR1 WNHNN and CDR2 SYGVQD (reference sequence). Of note for this clone: Its antigen is unknown.

The protocol was immunoSEQ multiplex PCR, while the TCRdb copy is restricted to in-frame clones and leaves out a portion. This sample has 150,000 or so clones, with about nine tenths found just once. The genes are TRBV10-1 and TRBJ2-2, with D possibly TRBD2 on 6 matching bases. The sequence was obtained from a man aged 50-60 years with gastric cancer. Source: peripheral blood, taken from a patient treated with photon-based radiotherapy. CDR3 coding DNA: TGCGCCAGCGGGAGAACAGCGGGCACCGGGGAGCTGTTTTTT. Residues: CASGRTAGTGELFF.